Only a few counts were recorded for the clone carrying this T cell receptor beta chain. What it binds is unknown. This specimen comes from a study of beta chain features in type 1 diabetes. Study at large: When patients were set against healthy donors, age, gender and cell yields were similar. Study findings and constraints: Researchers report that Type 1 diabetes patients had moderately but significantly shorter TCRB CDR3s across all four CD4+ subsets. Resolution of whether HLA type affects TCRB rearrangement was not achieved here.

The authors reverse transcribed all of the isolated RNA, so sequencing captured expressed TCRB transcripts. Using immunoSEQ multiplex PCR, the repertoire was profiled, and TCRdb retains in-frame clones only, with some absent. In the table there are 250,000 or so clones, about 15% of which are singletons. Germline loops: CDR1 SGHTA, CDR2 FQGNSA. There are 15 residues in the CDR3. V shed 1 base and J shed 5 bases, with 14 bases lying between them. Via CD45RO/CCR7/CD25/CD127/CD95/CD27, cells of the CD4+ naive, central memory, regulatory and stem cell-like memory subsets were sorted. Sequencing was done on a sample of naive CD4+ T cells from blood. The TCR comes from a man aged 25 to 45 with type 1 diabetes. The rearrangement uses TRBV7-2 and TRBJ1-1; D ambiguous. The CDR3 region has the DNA TGTGCCAGCAGCTTAGAAGGCCTCCGGAGGACTGAAGCTTTCTTT. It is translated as CASSLEGLRRTEAFF.